A single sample gave rise to the 5 T cell receptor beta chains below, sequenced in a study of blood T cell repertoires in COVID-19. Measured with immunoSEQ multiplex PCR; TCRdb has only the in-frame clones, and not every one. The data contain 250,000 to 350,000 clones, roughly 86% of them singletons. Source material: peripheral blood. Source of these receptors: a woman in her thirties with COVID-19, enrolled during active disease.

This chain links TRBV4-2 with TRBJ2-3; TRBD2 aligns across 12 bases. J gave up 0 bases and V 2 bases, and 3 bases lay outside the gene matches. CDR1 LGHNA and CDR2 YNFKEQ come from the germline V gene. This CDR3 contains 17 residues. CDR3 protein: CASSQYLAGGSTDTQYF. CDR3 DNA sequence: TGTGCCAGCAGCCAATACCTAGCGGGAGGGAGCACAGATACGCAGTATTTT.

The chain uses TRBV30 and TRBJ2-1; 8 bases are shared with TRBD2. Germline V gene data show CDR1 as GTSNPN and CDR2 as SVGIG (reference sequence). The length of the CDR3 is 14 residues. Germline trimming cut 1 base from V and 9 bases from J; bases unmatched to any gene: 8. CDR3 sequence: CAWSGTSTAGEQFF. In DNA, the CDR3 is TGTGCCTGGAGTGGGACTAGCACGGCCGGTGAGCAGTTCTTC.

This clone turned up a few times. The chain couples TRBV19 to TRBJ2-7, with TRBD2 as a possible D gene (5 bases). Germline CDR1 is LNHDA and CDR2 is SQIVND (reference sequence). The CDR3 is 13 residues long. Trimming cost V 9 bases and J 3 bases, with 15 bases left between them. The DNA for the CDR3 is TGTGCCAGCCGGTGGGAGTCTTACTACGAGCAGTACTTC. It specifies CASRWESYYEQYF.

The chain has TRBV28 and TRBJ1-5; 7 bases map to TRBD1. The V gene's germline CDR1 is MDHEN and CDR2 SYDVKM. The V gene end was trimmed by 3 bases and the J gene end by 2 bases; junction bases not matched to a gene: 1. This CDR3 region has 14 residues. Here the CDR3 reads CASSFTGGNQPQHF. The CDR3 DNA follows: TGTGCCAGCAGTTTCACAGGGGGCAATCAGCCCCAGCATTTT.

The chain recombines TRBV30 with TRBJ2-1; no clear D gene. Germline V gene sequence: CDR1 GTSNPN, CDR2 SVGIG (reference sequence). This CDR3 spans 13 amino acids. V was shortened by 4 bases and J by 2 bases, with 9 bases between the two germline ends. The CDR3 sequence is CAWTSTPYNEQFF. In DNA form, the CDR3 reads TGTGCCTGGACCTCGACACCCTACAATGAGCAGTTCTTC.